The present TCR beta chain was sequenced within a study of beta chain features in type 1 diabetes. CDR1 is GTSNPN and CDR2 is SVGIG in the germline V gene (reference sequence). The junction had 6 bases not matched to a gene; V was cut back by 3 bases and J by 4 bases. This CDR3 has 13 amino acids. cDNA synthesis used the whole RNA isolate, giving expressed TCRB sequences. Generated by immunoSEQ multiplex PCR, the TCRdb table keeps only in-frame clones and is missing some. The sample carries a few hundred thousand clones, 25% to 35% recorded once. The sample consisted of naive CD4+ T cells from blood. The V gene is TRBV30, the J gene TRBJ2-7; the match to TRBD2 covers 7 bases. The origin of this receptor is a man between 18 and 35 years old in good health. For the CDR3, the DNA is TGTGCCTGGAGCCCACTAGCGTTTTACGAGCAGTACTTC. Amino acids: CAWSPLAFYEQYF.